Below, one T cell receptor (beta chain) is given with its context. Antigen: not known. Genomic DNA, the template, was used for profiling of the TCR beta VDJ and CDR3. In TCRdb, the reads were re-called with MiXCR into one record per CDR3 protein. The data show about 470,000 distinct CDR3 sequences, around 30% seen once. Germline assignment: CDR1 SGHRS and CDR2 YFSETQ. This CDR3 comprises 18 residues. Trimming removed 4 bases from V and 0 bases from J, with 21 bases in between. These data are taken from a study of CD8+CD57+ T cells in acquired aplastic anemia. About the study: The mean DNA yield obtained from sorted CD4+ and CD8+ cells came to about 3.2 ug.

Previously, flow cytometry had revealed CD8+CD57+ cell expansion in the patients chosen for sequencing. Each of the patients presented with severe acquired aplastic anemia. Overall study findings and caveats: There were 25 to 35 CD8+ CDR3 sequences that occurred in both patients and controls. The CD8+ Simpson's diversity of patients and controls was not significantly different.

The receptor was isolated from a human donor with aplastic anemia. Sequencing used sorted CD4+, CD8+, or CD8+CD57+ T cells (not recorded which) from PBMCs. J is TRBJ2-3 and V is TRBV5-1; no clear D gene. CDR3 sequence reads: CASSAVMGIVESTDTQYF. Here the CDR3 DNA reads TGCGCCAGCAGCGCGGTCATGGGCATAGTAGAAAGCACAGATACGCAGTATTTT. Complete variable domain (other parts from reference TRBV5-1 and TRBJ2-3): KAGVTQTPRYLIKTRGQQVTLSCSPISGHRSVSWYQQTPGQGLQFLFEYFSETQRNKGNFPGRFSGRQFSNSRSEMNVSTLELGDSALYLCASSAVMGIVESTDTQYFGPGTRLTVL.